One T cell receptor (beta chain) is described in this entry. Its antigen is unknown. Qualities for individual bases were not recorded, and no much larger clone is one base off. This sample is drawn from a study of human T cells and chemical hapten exposure listed by TCRdb under 2021. Context from the whole study: For sensitization, 2% DPC in acetone was applied to a 2 cm by 2 cm area of upper inner arm skin. Patients additionally received weekly therapeutic DPC doses to the scalp throughout the approximately 24-week study period. Patch testing was done on the upper back using Finn chambers containing 0.01% DPC, and results were scored after 6 days according to International Contact Dermatitis Research Group standards. Most of the patients in the cohort were female, and the cohort covered alopecia areata with under or over 50% scalp involvement, alopecia totalis and alopecia universalis. Libraries were pooled for sequencing, and variation in per-sample TCR yields was attributed mainly to small differences in library volumes within the pool. This study followed changes in the peripheral blood TCR repertoire in vivo during primary and secondary sensitization of alopecia patients to the hapten diphenylcyclopropenone (DPC). Blood samples were taken from patients before sensitization (week 0) and then at 2, 6 and about 24 weeks after DPC sensitization. Blood for TCR sequencing was provided by twenty-nine alopecia patients at one to four time points (pre-sensitization, 2, 6 and 24 weeks). Here is what the overall study found, with its caveats: DPC sensitization did not change the number of TCRs with a frequency above 1 in 1000, and there was no evidence of changes in global repertoire structure. Patch test score was positively correlated with the number of PT1 expanded TCRs, with significance at thresholds 8, 16 and 32 but not at 4. Compared with pre-sensitization or healthy control sets, expanded TCRs formed significantly more large CDR3 similarity clusters, which is consistent with antigen-driven responses. Repeated subsampling changed both the strength of the expansion versus patch-test correlation and the threshold at which that correlation became significant. Alopecia, a presumed autoimmune disease, was present in all patients, so the immune response of the patients might differ from that of healthy individuals.

The time point label, read with the paper, signifies: patch test 1, 2 weeks after DPC sensitization. This sample's treatment or condition label indicates: therapeutic diphenylcyclopropenone sensitization with weekly scalp DPC. At each patch-test visit, blood was drawn before the patch test was applied. Patients were considered eligible if aged 18 to 70, diagnosed with alopecia and deemed suitable for DPC therapy, and patients were excluded if pregnant. Total RNA was extracted from unfractionated whole blood collected in Tempus Blood RNA tubes. Library preparation was by RACE. The sequencer listed for this sample is NextSeq 500. During library preparation, unique molecular identifiers were attached to individual cDNA molecules so that TCRs could be counted in a quantitative, reproducible way. For every blood RNA sample, sequencing covered both the TCR alpha and TCR beta chains. As for how the authors treated the data: A median of around 100,000 TCRs per sample was observed, with a range of about 23,224 to 700,000. The Decombinator software suite was used to annotate V, J and CDR3 in the TCR reads. For the PS versus PT1 abundance plots, all samples were subsampled to the same number of TCRs (28,000). Expanded TCRs were defined as absent before sensitization and observed at least eight times at the 2-week time point. In-frame beta chains were kept once TCRdb had trimmed the public reads at Q25 with fastp and called clones with MiXCR. Identical CDR3 protein sequences are pooled into one entry, listed with their most common genes and DNA. The V and J calls reflect TCRdb's pipeline rather than the authors' work. The sample has fewer than 95,000 distinct CDR3 sequences on record, over 9.5% of them singletons. The ten top clones hold less than 2.5% of the sample.

Specimen: whole blood, collected in connection with sensitization to the hapten diphenylcyclopropenone (DPC). The TCR originated in a man in his forties with alopecia areata. Some clones in this sample may be carry-over from other donors' samples.

The nucleotide sequence reads TGTGCCTGGTCCGACTTGGTCGCAGATACGCAGTATTTT. It encodes CAWSDLVADTQYF. Recombination linked TRBV30 to TRBJ2-3; confidence is insufficient to name the D gene. CDR1 and CDR2 (GTSNPN, SVGIG) derive from the germline V gene (reference sequence). The V and J ends are trimmed by 5 bases and 4 bases, leaving 13 bases between them. The CDR3 contains 13 residues, cysteine and phenylalanine counted. Only the CDR3 DNA is retained, 39 bases long and in frame from the first base.